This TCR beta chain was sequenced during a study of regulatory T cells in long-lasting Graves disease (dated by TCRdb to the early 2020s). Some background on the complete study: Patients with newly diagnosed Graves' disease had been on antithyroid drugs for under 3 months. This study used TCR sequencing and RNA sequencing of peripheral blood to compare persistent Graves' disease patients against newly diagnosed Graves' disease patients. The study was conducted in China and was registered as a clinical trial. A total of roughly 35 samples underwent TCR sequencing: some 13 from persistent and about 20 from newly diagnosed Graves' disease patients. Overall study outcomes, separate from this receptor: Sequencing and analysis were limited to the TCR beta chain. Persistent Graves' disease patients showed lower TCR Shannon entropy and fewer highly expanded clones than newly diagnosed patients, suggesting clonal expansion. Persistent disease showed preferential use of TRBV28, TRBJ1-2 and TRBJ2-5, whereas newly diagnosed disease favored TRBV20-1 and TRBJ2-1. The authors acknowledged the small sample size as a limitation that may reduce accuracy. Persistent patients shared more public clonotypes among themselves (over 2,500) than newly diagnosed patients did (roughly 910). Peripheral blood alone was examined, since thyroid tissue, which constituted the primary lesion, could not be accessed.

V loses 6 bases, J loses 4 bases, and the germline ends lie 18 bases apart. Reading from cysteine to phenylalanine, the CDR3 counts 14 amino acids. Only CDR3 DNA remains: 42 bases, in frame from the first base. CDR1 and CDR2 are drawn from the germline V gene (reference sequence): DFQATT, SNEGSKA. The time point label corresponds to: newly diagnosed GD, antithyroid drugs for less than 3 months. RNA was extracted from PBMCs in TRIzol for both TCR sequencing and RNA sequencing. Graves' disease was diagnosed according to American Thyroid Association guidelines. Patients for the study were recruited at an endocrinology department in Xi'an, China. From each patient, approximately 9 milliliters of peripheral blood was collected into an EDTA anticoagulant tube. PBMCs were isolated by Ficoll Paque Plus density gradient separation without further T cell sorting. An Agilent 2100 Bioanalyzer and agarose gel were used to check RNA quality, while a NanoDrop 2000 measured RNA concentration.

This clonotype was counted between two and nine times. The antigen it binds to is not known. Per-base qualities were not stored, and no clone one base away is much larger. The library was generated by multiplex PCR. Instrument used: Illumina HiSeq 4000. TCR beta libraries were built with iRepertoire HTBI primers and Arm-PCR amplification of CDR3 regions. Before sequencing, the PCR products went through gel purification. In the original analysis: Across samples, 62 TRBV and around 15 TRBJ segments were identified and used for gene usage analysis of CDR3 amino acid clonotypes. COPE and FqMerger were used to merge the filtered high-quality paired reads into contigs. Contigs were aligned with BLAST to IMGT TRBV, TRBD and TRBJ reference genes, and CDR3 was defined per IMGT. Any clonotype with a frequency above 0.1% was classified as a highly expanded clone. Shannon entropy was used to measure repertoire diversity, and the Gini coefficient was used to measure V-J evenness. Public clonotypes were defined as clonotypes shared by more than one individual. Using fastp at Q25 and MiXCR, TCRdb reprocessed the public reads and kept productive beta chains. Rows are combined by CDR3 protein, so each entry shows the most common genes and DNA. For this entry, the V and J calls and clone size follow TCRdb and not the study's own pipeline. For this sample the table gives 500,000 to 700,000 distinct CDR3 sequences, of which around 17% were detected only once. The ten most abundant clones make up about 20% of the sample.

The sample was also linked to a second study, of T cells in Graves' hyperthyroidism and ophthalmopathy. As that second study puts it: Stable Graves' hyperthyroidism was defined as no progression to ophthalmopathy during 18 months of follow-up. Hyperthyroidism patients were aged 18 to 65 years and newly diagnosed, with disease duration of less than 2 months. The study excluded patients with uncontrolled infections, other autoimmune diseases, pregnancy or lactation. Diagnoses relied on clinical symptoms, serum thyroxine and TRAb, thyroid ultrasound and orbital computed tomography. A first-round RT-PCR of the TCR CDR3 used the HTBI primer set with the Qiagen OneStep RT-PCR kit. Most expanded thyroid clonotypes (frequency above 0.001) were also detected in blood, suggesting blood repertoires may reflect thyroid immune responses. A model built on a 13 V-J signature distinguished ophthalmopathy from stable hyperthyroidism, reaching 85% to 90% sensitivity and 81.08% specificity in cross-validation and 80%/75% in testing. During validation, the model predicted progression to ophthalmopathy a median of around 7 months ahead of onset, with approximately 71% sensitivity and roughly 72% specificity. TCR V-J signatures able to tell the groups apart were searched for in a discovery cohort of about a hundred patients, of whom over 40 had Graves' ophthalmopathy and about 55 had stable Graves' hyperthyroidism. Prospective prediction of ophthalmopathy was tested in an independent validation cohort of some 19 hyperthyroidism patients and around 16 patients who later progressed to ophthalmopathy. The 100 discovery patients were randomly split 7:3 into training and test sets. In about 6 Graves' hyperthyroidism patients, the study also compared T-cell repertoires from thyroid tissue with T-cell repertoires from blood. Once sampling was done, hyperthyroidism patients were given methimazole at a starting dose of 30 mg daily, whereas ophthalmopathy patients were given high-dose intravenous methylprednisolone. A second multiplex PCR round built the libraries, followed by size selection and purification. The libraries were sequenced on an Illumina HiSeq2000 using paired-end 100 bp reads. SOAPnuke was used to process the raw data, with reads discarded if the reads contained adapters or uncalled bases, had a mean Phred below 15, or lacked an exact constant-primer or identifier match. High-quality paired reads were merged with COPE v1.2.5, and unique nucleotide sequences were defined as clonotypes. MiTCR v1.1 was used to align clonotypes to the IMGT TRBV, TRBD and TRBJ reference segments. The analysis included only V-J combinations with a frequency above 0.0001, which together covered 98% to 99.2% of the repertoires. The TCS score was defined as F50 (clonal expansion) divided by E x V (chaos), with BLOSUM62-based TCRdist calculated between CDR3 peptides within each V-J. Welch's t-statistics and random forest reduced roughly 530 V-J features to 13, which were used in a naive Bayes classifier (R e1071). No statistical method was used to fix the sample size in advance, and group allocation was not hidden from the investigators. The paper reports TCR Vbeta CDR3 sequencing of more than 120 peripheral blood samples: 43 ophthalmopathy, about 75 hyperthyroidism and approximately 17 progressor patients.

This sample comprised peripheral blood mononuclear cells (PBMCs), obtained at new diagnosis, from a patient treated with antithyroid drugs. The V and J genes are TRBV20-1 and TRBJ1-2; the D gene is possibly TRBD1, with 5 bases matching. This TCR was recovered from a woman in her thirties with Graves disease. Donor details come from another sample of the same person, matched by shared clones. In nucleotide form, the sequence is TGCAGTGCGACGGGACGAATCTACGGCTATGGCTACACCTTC. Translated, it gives CSATGRIYGYGYTF.